One sample yielded the 32 T cell receptor beta chains listed below, sequenced in a study of blood T cell repertoires in COVID-19. Sequencing used immunoSEQ multiplex PCR; TCRdb keeps in-frame clones, though not all of them. Of 150,000 to 250,000 clones listed, 79% are singletons. Material: peripheral blood. These receptors were collected from a woman aged 35 to 49 with COVID-19, enrolled during active disease.

The chain is built from TRBV6-5 and TRBJ2-1; maybe TRBD2 (6 bases). The CDR3 length is 15 residues. The V and J ends lost 0 bases and 6 bases respectively, with 12 bases between them. CDR1 MNHEY and CDR2 SVGAGI come from the germline V gene. The CDR3 sequence is CASSYSGGGINEQFF. DNA of the CDR3: TGTGCCAGCAGTTACTCGGGGGGTGGAATCAATGAGCAGTTCTTC.

The V gene is TRBV7-9, the J gene TRBJ2-3; D remains ambiguous. V dropped 4 bases and J dropped 1 base, with 6 bases sitting between them. CDR3 length: 13 residues. The germline gives CDR1 SEHNR, CDR2 FQNEAQ (reference sequence). Here the CDR3 DNA reads TGTGCCAGCAGCTCCCCTGGCACAGATACGCAGTATTTT. This sequence encodes CASSSPGTDTQYF.

The chain carries TRBV15 and TRBJ1-6; 7 bases map to TRBD1. J was trimmed by 2 bases and V by 3 bases; bases with no gene match: 7. The CDR3 sequence is 17 residues long. Germline lookup yields CDR1 LNHNV and CDR2 YYDKDF (reference sequence). CDR3 DNA: TGTGCCACCAGCAGGGGTGGGCAGGGGGCCTATAATTCACCCCTCCACTTT. Amino acid sequence: CATSRGGQGAYNSPLHF.

This chain connects TRBV5-1 to TRBJ2-6; 7 bases map to TRBD2. The trim removed 5 bases at V and 0 bases at J, leaving 2 bases unmatched. Germline V gives CDR1 SGHRS, CDR2 YFSETQ. The CDR3 spans 15 residues. CDR3 bases: TGCGCCAGCAGGGGGGAGGGCTCTGGGGCCAACGTCCTGACTTTC. Protein sequence: CASRGEGSGANVLTF.

The rearrangement links TRBV7-3 to TRBJ2-5; 8 bases line up with TRBD2. The germline V gene encodes CDR1 SGHTA and CDR2 FQGTGA. The CDR3 is made up of 15 amino acids. The V gene end was trimmed by 5 bases and the J gene end by 3 bases; junction bases not matched to a gene: 8. DNA for the CDR3: TGTGCCAGCAGCCTGGGGCGGGGGGCCGAAGAGACCCAGTACTTC. Amino acids: CASSLGRGAEETQYF. The complete variable domain, with remaining parts taken from reference TRBV7-3 and TRBJ2-5, reads GAGVSQTPSNKVTEKGKYVELRCDPISGHTALYWYRQSLGQGPEFLIYFQGTGAADDSGLPNDRFFAVRPEGSVSTLKIQRTERGDSAVYLCASSLGRGAEETQYFGPGTRLLVL.

The chain links TRBV3-1 (or the pseudogene TRBV3-2) to TRBJ2-2, with D maybe TRBD2 (5 bases). The ends were cut back, 3 bases at V and 7 bases at J, with 12 bases in the middle. CDR3 size: 14 residues. From germline, CDR1 is LGHDT and CDR2 YNNKEL (reference sequence). The CDR3 bases are TGTGCCAGCAGCCAGACTGGAGCGGTCGGGGAGCTGTTTTTT. Encoded protein: CASSQTGAVGELFF.

V and J are TRBV5-1 and TRBJ1-4; weak D call: TRBD1 (5 bases). The germline V and J ends were trimmed by 7 bases and 2 bases, with 9 bases remaining between them. This CDR3 spans 13 amino acids. Germline values: CDR1 SGHRS, CDR2 YFSETQ. CDR3 nucleotides: TGCGCCAGCGCCACAGGCACTAATGAAAAACTGTTTTTT. Translated, it gives CASATGTNEKLFF.

In the case of this clone: This specimen includes other DNA sequences encoding the same CDR3. This rearrangement joins TRBV19 to TRBJ1-2, with 9 bases that match TRBD1. This CDR3 spans 15 amino acids. The junction had 15 bases not matched to a gene; V was cut back by 10 bases and J by 6 bases. Germline V gene lookup returns CDR1 LNHDA and CDR2 SQIVND (reference sequence). The DNA of the CDR3 is TGTGCCACTAACATCCCCGGGACAGGGACAAATGGCTACACCTTC. Translating gives CATNIPGTGTNGYTF.

The chain links TRBV12-3 or TRBV12-4 to TRBJ1-1, with D unclear. CDR3 length equals 13 residues. V lost 8 bases and J lost 1, with 11 bases in between. Here the CDR3 reads CASQLITNTEAFF. Here the CDR3 DNA reads TGTGCCAGCCAACTTATAACGAACACTGAAGCTTTCTTT.

This chain connects TRBV5-5 to TRBJ2-3; 8 bases are shared with TRBD2. There are 15 residues in the CDR3. Trimming took 1 base from V and 1 from J; bases not matched to a gene: 2. Per germline, CDR1 SGHKS and CDR2 YYEKEE (reference sequence). CDR3 bases: TGTGCCAGCAGCTTGCCGGGGGGGGGCACAGATACGCAGTATTTT. Its protein product is CASSLPGGGTDTQYF.

The chain combines TRBV19 with TRBJ2-7, with TRBD1 matching 9 bases. This CDR3 is 15 amino acids long. J lost 7 bases, V lost 3 bases, and 10 bases had no gene match. Germline values: CDR1 LNHDA, CDR2 SQIVND (reference sequence). The CDR3 DNA reads TGTGCCAGTAGTATGCGGACAGGGGTGTTTGGGGAGCAGTACTTC. Translation gives CASSMRTGVFGEQYF. The variable domain in full, with the rest retrieved from reference TRBV19 and TRBJ2-7, is DGGITQSPKYLFRKEGQNVTLSCEQNLNHDAMYWYRQDPGQGLRLIYYSQIVNDFQKGDIAEGYSVSREKKESFPLTVTSAQKNPTAFYLCASSMRTGVFGEQYFGPGTRLTVT.

The chain uses TRBV18 and TRBJ1-1, with D uncertain. From germline, CDR1 is KGHSH and CDR2 LQKENI. The CDR3 contains 14 residues. Trimming pared 2 bases from V and 0 bases from J, leaving 7 bases between. The CDR3, as DNA: TGTGCCAGCTCACCAGAACACATGAACACTGAAGCTTTCTTT. This encodes CASSPEHMNTEAFF.

V and J are TRBV9 and TRBJ2-3, with a weak D call TRBD1 (5 bases). Germline lookup yields CDR1 SGDLS and CDR2 YYNGEE. V gave up 3 bases and J gave up 3 bases, with 8 bases separating them. The CDR3 covers 13 residues. CDR3 amino acids: CASSERGTDTQYF. The CDR3 nucleotides are TGTGCCAGCAGCGAAAGGGGTACAGATACGCAGTATTTT.

This chain connects TRBV3-1 (or the pseudogene TRBV3-2) to TRBJ2-3; 15 nucleotides align to TRBD2. V lost 2 bases to trimming and J lost 6 bases; unmatched junction nucleotides: 12. CDR3 length equals 19 residues. The germline CDR1 and CDR2 sequences are LGHDT and YNNKEL (reference sequence). CDR3: CASSQSYLGGTSGGDTQYF. The CDR3 DNA reads as TGTGCCAGCAGCCAATCCTACCTGGGAGGGACTAGCGGGGGGGATACGCAGTATTTT.

This chain uses TRBV30 with TRBJ1-3; TRBD1 matches 8 bases. V shed 6 bases, J shed 3 bases, and the junction held 4 bases outside the gene matches. This CDR3 has 13 residues. The germline V gene encodes CDR1 GTSNPN and CDR2 SVGIG (reference sequence). The CDR3 is CACTDRGGNTIYF. CDR3 nucleotide sequence: TGTGCCTGTACTGACAGGGGTGGAAACACCATATATTTT.

V and J are TRBV5-1 and TRBJ1-2, with 10 bases matching TRBD1. Trimming at V came to 0 bases and at J to 6 bases, leaving 2 bases not matched to a gene. CDR1 SGHRS and CDR2 YFSETQ come from the germline V gene. The CDR3 is made up of 14 amino acids. The CDR3 here is CASSLGQGAHGYTF. The CDR3 nucleotides are TGCGCCAGCAGCTTGGGACAGGGGGCGCATGGCTACACCTTC. The whole variable domain, remainder taken from reference TRBV5-1 and TRBJ1-2, is KAGVTQTPRYLIKTRGQQVTLSCSPISGHRSVSWYQQTPGQGLQFLFEYFSETQRNKGNFPGRFSGRQFSNSRSEMNVSTLELGDSALYLCASSLGQGAHGYTFGSGTRLTVV.

The chain has TRBV14 and TRBJ1-2, with D tentatively TRBD1 (6 bases). The V end was cut by 6 bases, the J end by 4 bases, with 18 bases between. Per germline, CDR1 SGHDN and CDR2 FVKESK. This CDR3 contains 15 residues. The CDR3 is CASSRTNRAIYGYTF. The CDR3 DNA is TGTGCCAGCAGTCGAACGAACAGGGCGATCTATGGCTACACCTTC.

This clone was counted only a few times. The rearrangement uses TRBV4-3 and TRBJ1-6, with D tentatively TRBD1 (5 bases). The CDR3 extends over 16 amino acids. Between the trimmed V and J ends, which lost 0 bases and 10 bases, there was a span of 16 bases. Germline values: CDR1 LGHNA, CDR2 YSLEER. The CDR3 here is CASSQDQEIGESPLHF. The CDR3 nucleotides are TGCGCCAGCAGCCAAGATCAGGAAATAGGGGAATCACCCCTCCACTTT.

The rearrangement joins TRBV7-9 to TRBJ2-3; perhaps TRBD2 as D (5 bases). Trimming removed 2 bases from V and 5 bases from J, with 20 bases in between. CDR3 length: 17 amino acids. Looked up from germline, CDR1 is SEHNR and CDR2 is FQNEAQ (reference sequence). In nucleotides, the CDR3 is TGTGCCAGCAGCTTATGGACTCCCTCACAAACCCTAGATACGCAGTATTTT. Its protein is CASSLWTPSQTLDTQYF.

This chain joins TRBV6-6 and TRBJ1-6; 7 bases align to TRBD1. Germline V CDR1 and CDR2: MNHNY, SVGAGI (reference sequence). Germline trimming cut 5 bases from V and 8 bases from J; bases unmatched to any gene: 6. The CDR3 is made up of 14 amino acids. The CDR3 loop reads CASSLTGADSPLHF. CDR3 DNA: TGTGCCAGCAGTCTAACAGGGGCGGATTCACCCCTCCACTTT.

The V call is TRBV11-1, the J call TRBJ1-1, with D unresolved. Germline loops: CDR1 SGHAT, CDR2 FQDESV (reference sequence). The CDR3 length is 15 residues. Trimming stripped 2 bases from V and 1 base from J, with 11 bases between. The CDR3 DNA is TGTGCCAGCAGCTTAAGGAACAGAGCGAACACTGAAGCTTTCTTT. Protein product: CASSLRNRANTEAFF. Variable domain in full (rest from reference TRBV11-1 and TRBJ1-1): EAEVAQSPRYKITEKSQAVAFWCDPISGHATLYWYRQILGQGPELLVQFQDESVVDDSQLPKDRFSAERLKGVDSTLKIQPAELGDSAMYLCASSLRNRANTEAFFGQGTRLTVV.

The CDR3, as DNA: TGCAGCGTTGACCTGGGGCAGTTCACCTATGGCTACACCTTC. Translation: CSVDLGQFTYGYTF. The genes are TRBV29-1 and TRBJ1-2; perhaps TRBD1 as D (5 bases). CDR3 size: 14 residues. V lost 3 bases to trimming and J lost 4 bases, with 15 bases between them. Germline V gives CDR1 SQVTM, CDR2 ANQGSEA.

V and J are TRBV9 and TRBJ2-1, with no clear D. There are 13 residues in the CDR3. V was shortened by 4 bases and J by 9 bases, with 14 bases between the two germline ends. CDR1 is SGDLS, CDR2 YYNGEE, per germline. CDR3 protein: CASSSYYKPEQFF. The CDR3 region has the DNA TGTGCCAGCAGCTCGTACTACAAACCTGAGCAGTTCTTC.

In its sample, this clone was seen once. The rearrangement joins TRBV9 to TRBJ2-5; TRBD2 matches at 11 bases. V gave up 3 bases and J gave up 3 bases; unmatched junction bases: 10. The CDR3 runs 17 residues. Germline CDR1 and CDR2: SGDLS and YYNGEE. In DNA, the CDR3 is TGTGCCAGCAGCGAACTAGCGGGGGTGGAAGAGGAAGAGACCCAGTACTTC. This translates into CASSELAGVEEEETQYF. Looking up the rest from reference TRBV9 and TRBJ2-5 gives the full variable domain: DSGVTQTPKHLITATGQRVTLRCSPRSGDLSVYWYQQSLDQGLQFLIQYYNGEERAKGNILERFSAQQFPDLHSELNLSSLELGDSALYFCASSELAGVEEEETQYFGPGTRLLVL.

In its sample, this clone was seen a few times. The chain recombines TRBV6-2 or TRBV6-3 with TRBJ1-1; a possible D gene is TRBD1 (5 bases). This CDR3 is 18 amino acids long. The V end was cut by 0 bases, the J end by 1 base, with 18 bases between. Germline V gives CDR1 MNHEY, CDR2 SVGEGT. The chain's CDR3 is CASSYSPQGARGNTEAFF. DNA for the CDR3: TGTGCCAGCAGTTACTCCCCCCAAGGGGCGCGTGGGAACACTGAAGCTTTCTTT.

V and J are TRBV7-2 and TRBJ1-3; 10 nucleotides line up with TRBD1. Trimming took 5 bases from V and 9 from J; bases not matched to a gene: 7. This CDR3 is 14 amino acids long. Germline CDR1 and CDR2: SGHTA and FQGNSA. CDR3 loop: CASSRTGGTGTIYF. The DNA for the CDR3 is TGTGCCAGCAGCAGGACAGGGGGTACAGGCACCATATATTTT. The full variable domain, rest sourced from reference TRBV7-2 and TRBJ1-3, is GAGVSQSPSNKVTEKGKDVELRCDPISGHTALYWYRQSLGQGLEFLIYFQGNSAPDKSGLPSDRFSAERTGGSVSTLTIQRTQQEDSAVYLCASSRTGGTGTIYFGEGSWLTVV.

The chain carries TRBV12-3 or TRBV12-4 and TRBJ1-1; D perhaps matches TRBD1 (5 bases). Trimming left V 6 bases short and J 7 bases short, with 9 bases between. CDR3 length: 11 amino acids. The DNA of the CDR3 is TGTGCCAGCAGCTGGGGGGGTGAAGCTTTCTTT. As protein: CASSWGGEAFF.

This clone was observed many times. The CDR3 DNA reads TGCGCCAGCAGCCCTCCTCACAGGGGGGATGGCTACACCTTC. It specifies CASSPPHRGDGYTF. The V and J genes are TRBV4-1 and TRBJ1-2; TRBD1 matches at 8 bases. The V gene's germline CDR1 is MGHRA and CDR2 YSYEKL. V dropped 4 bases and J dropped 6; count of bases not matched to a gene: 7. The CDR3 is made up of 14 amino acids.

This clone was recorded only once. The chain links TRBV9 to TRBJ2-1, with D maybe TRBD1 (6 bases). The CDR3 runs 15 residues. The germline V gene encodes CDR1 SGDLS and CDR2 YYNGEE. With 1 base removed from V and 6 bases from J, the gap between germline ends came to 14 bases. In DNA form, the CDR3 reads TGTGCCAGCAGCGTATGGGGGCTACCCCCCAATGAGCAGTTCTTC. Protein sequence: CASSVWGLPPNEQFF.

The V gene is TRBV2, the J gene TRBJ1-4; a weak D match, TRBD1 (5 bases). The CDR3 covers 15 residues. The germline V gene encodes CDR1 SNHLY and CDR2 FYNNEI. Trimming stripped 7 bases from V and 3 bases from J, with 15 bases between. CDR3 loop: CASKSQGGPNEKLFF. For the CDR3, the DNA is TGTGCCAGCAAGAGTCAGGGTGGTCCTAATGAAAAACTGTTTTTT.

The chain employs TRBV6-6 and TRBJ2-2; D may be TRBD1 (6 bases). V gave up 8 bases and J gave up 1 base, with 8 bases separating them. Germline assignment: CDR1 MNHNY and CDR2 SVGAGI (reference sequence). The CDR3 runs to 13 residues. CDR3 DNA: TGTGCCAGCGCACAGGGGAACACCGGGGAGCTGTTTTTT. It yields the protein CASAQGNTGELFF.

V usage is TRBV30 and J usage is TRBJ1-1; TRBD1 matches 7 bases. The CDR3 extends over 15 amino acids. From germline, CDR1 is GTSNPN and CDR2 SVGIG (reference sequence). With V trimmed by 0 bases and J by 6 bases, 10 bases remained unmatched. The CDR3 DNA reads TGTGCCTGGAGTGTTCACTACCAAGGGGGCCCTGAAGCTTTCTTT. It translates to CAWSVHYQGGPEAFF.